Listed below are T cell receptor beta chains from one sample, sequenced in a study of response to subunit inactivated influenza vaccine. Each CDR3 protein is one row after TCRdb ran MiXCR on the RT-PCR reads. The table includes under 200,000 distinct CDR3 sequences, over 8.5% detected once. This specimen was CD8+ T cells sorted from PBMCs, taken less than 30 months after vaccination. The receptors were sampled from a man aged 50 to 75 who received an inactivated influenza vaccine. The CDR3 runs from the conserved cysteine through the conserved F or W. Each record gives: V gene, D gene, J gene, clone size, CDR3 DNA, CDR3 protein. The D gene is left open where the match is weak. Clone size is stated in some rows and not others, as once, few, many or a class when expanded.

v_gene: TRBV5-1
d_gene: NA
j_gene: TRBJ1-1
abundance: many
CDR3nt: TGCGCCAGCAGCTTGGAAGGTGGGATCACTGAAGCTTTCTTT
CDR3aa: CASSLEGGITEAFF

v_gene: TRBV5-6
d_gene: TRBD1
j_gene: TRBJ2-3
abundance: few
CDR3nt: TGTGCCAGCAGCCTTCGTCCGGGACAGATAAGCACAGATACGCAGTATTTT
CDR3aa: CASSLRPGQISTDTQYF

v_gene: TRBV6-6
d_gene: NA
j_gene: TRBJ1-2
abundance: many
CDR3nt: TGTGCCAGCAGTTACTCCCCCCAGTATGGCTACACCTTC
CDR3aa: CASSYSPQYGYTF

v_gene: TRBV4-1
d_gene: NA
j_gene: TRBJ2-7
abundance: many
CDR3nt: TGCGCCAGCAGCCAAGTATTGGGGGCCTACGAGCAGTACTTC
CDR3aa: CASSQVLGAYEQYF

v_gene: TRBV7-9
d_gene: NA
j_gene: TRBJ2-3
abundance: NA
CDR3nt: TGTGCCAGCAGCTTAGGAGCCTCCCGGGGGGATACGCAGTATTTT
CDR3aa: CASSLGASRGDTQYF

v_gene: TRBV28
d_gene: NA
j_gene: TRBJ1-5
abundance: few
CDR3nt: TGTGCCAGCAGTTTCGTTGAGAGCAATCAGCCCCAGCATTTT
CDR3aa: CASSFVESNQPQHF

v_gene: TRBV5-1
d_gene: TRBD2
j_gene: TRBJ2-7
abundance: many
CDR3nt: TGCGCCAGCACCCAAGTACTTGGCGGGGGGAACGAGCAGTACTTC
CDR3aa: CASTQVLGGGNEQYF

v_gene: TRBV4-3
d_gene: NA
j_gene: TRBJ2-7
abundance: NA
CDR3nt: TGCGCCAGCAGCCAAGATACGCAGTACGAGCAGTACTTC
CDR3aa: CASSQDTQYEQYF

v_gene: TRBV12-3/TRBV12-4
d_gene: TRBD2
j_gene: TRBJ2-3
abundance: NA
CDR3nt: TGTGCCAGCAGTTTACGGGAGGAAACGCAGTATTTT
CDR3aa: CASSLREETQYF

v_gene: TRBV7-9
d_gene: TRBD1
j_gene: TRBJ2-3
abundance: few
CDR3nt: TGTGCCAGCAGTTCGTTGGACGGGACAGATTTCACAGATACGCAGTATTTT
CDR3aa: CASSSLDGTDFTDTQYF